This T cell receptor (beta chain) was found in a study of graft-versus-host responses after intestinal transplantation (dated by TCRdb to about 2021). General notes on the study: Recipients received multivisceral, liver-intestinal, or isolated intestinal transplants. All recipients received anti-thymocyte globulin induction followed by maintenance tacrolimus and steroids for around three years. After intestinal transplantation, graft-versus-host and host-versus-graft alloreactive T cell clones in the graft, circulation and bone marrow were tracked using bulk TCR-beta CDR3 sequencing. Alloreactive clones were identified by sequencing pre-transplant mixed lymphocyte reaction products and comparing these products with unstimulated pre-transplant donor and recipient T cells. The cohort enrolled about two dozen intestinal transplant recipients, one of whom was a retransplant, and a few patients without pretransplant specimens were excluded. A peak of at least 4% donor T cells among recipient peripheral blood mononuclear cells was the definition used for donor T cell macrochimerism. Samples from a few later patients were sequenced in-house on an Illumina MiSeq with MiXCR processing rather than by the commercial service.

Overall study outcomes, separate from this receptor: The conclusions were limited by the relatively low number and heterogeneity of the intestinal transplant patients. GvH clones were detected in recipient bone marrow, and some of these GvH clones were observed earlier in ileal mucosa or blood, consistent with an intestinal mucosal origin. In patients with donor T cell macrochimerism, the allografts had high GvH to HvG T cell clonal ratios. Early after transplant, peak levels of circulating GvH clones were found to be associated with declines in HvG clones.

Comment on this clone: Its antigen is currently not known. No much larger clone exists at a distance of one base, and base qualities are not known.

Library method: the immunoSEQ multiplex PCR assay. In most patients, genomic DNA was isolated using the Qiagen DNeasy Blood and Tissue Kit and sent frozen to Adaptive Biotechnologies for TCR sequencing. Adaptive Biotechnologies carried out high-throughput TCR-beta CDR3 sequencing of genomic DNA for most patients. The authors' analysis ran thus. TCR sequencing data were retrieved from Adaptive's ImmunoSEQ software for 15 to 20 patients, whereas a few other patients were processed with MiXCR and VDJtools. To correct CD4 versus CD8 sorting errors, any sequence found in both subsets at a frequency ratio below 5:1 was removed. CDR3 nucleotide sequences shared between donor and recipient were removed because the origin of such sequences could not be assigned. To count as alloreactive, a clone needed at least 2-fold expansion over unstimulated cells and a minimum CFSE-low frequency of 0.002% (template counts) or 0.001% (read counts). Clones detected in sequenced pre-transplant spleen, lymph node, or MLR CFSE-low populations of the donor or recipient were defined as mappable. Cumulative frequency of alloreactive clones was calculated as a percentage of all sequences weighted by copy number. TCRdb provides this immuneACCESS table in a form limited to in-frame rearrangements. Some clones are lacking; in checked studies, under half of them reflect an unresolved V gene, and why the rest are absent is not known. V, J and clone size are taken as reported in that table, and D and trimming were inferred from the DNA itself. In all, the sample holds some 48,000 clones, and approximately 96% of those were seen once. The ten largest make up under 0.3% of the sample.

Including cysteine and phenylalanine, the CDR3 has 15 amino acids. Only CDR3 DNA is held: 45 bases, read in frame from base 1. Based on the germline V gene, the CDR1 and CDR2 sequences are LGHNA and YNFKEQ. V trim: 1 base; J trim: 2 bases; unmatched bases: 3. The time point tag for this specimen amounts to: cells obtained before transplantation from donor or recipient. CD3+CD4+ and CD3+CD8+ populations were FACS-sorted from unstimulated pre-transplant donor and recipient cells taken from spleen or lymph nodes. The TCR comes from a human donor who was the organ donor for an intestinal transplant. The chain is encoded by TRBV4-2 joined to TRBJ2-7, with 9 bases aligning to TRBD2. Sample: unstimulated CD8+ T cells sorted from spleen or lymph node cells, taken before transplant. Read as DNA, the sequence is TGTGCCAGCAGCCAAGTCCCTAGCGGGGCCTACGAGCAGTACTTC. It translates to CASSQVPSGAYEQYF.